The text below deals with one TCR beta chain. Its antigen is undetermined. V was trimmed by 3 bases and J by 0 bases, leaving 21 bases between them. The V gene's germline CDR1 is SGHDN and CDR2 FVKESK. This CDR3 region has 18 residues. Method: immunoSEQ multiplex PCR; TCRdb's copy keeps in-frame clones and lacks some. The sample includes fewer than 150,000 clones, 90% to 95% of them seen just once. This sample was included in a study of T cell responses to AZD1222 COVID-19 vaccine. Study-wide points: Donors were mostly white British, more females; clonal diversity possibly underestimated.

This rearrangement joins TRBV14 to TRBJ2-7; tentatively, D is TRBD2 (5 bases). This sequence was found in an adult in good health. The source material was peripheral blood, sampled on day 0 of AZD1222 vaccination. The CDR3 loop reads CASSQLASHTRSSYEQYF. The CDR3 nucleotides read TGTGCCAGCAGCCAGCTGGCCAGCCACACTAGGAGCTCCTACGAGCAGTACTTC.